Shown below are 10 T cell receptor beta chains from a single sample sequenced in a study of radiation and T cells in renal cell carcinoma. Repertoires were generated with immunoSEQ multiplex PCR, while TCRdb's copy carries only in-frame clones and drops some. The top ten hold 10% to 15% of the sample, which has 150,000 to 180,000 clones, 80% to 90% seen once. Time point meaning: blood 2 weeks post-SBRT. The treatment is: 15 Gy SBRT to primary tumor, nephrectomy 4 weeks later. This sample comprised blood, obtained from a patient whose treatment included radiotherapy and nephrectomy. The receptors were gathered from a woman in her forties or fifties with renal cell carcinoma.

This clone was counted between two and nine times. The chain links TRBV19 to TRBJ1-1; D not resolved. CDR3 length: 13 residues. Trimming shortened V by 3 bases and J by 4 bases, and 9 bases separated the two germline ends. CDR1 is LNHDA and CDR2 is SQIVND in the germline V gene (reference sequence). CDR3 amino acids: CASSILGPTEAFF. CDR3 DNA sequence: TGTGCCAGTAGTATCCTGGGTCCCACTGAAGCTTTCTTT.

The chain combines TRBV6-5 with TRBJ1-1; D is undetermined. Germline loops: CDR1 MNHEY, CDR2 SVGAGI. V dropped 0 bases and J dropped 5 bases, with 10 bases sitting between them. This CDR3 comprises 14 residues. In DNA, the CDR3 is TGTGCCAGCAGTTACTCCTGGACGGCTACTGAAGCTTTCTTT. This translates into CASSYSWTATEAFF.

V and J are TRBV6-6 and TRBJ1-2; TRBD1 matches 8 bases. J gave up 8 bases and V 7 bases, and 12 bases lay outside the gene matches. This CDR3 has 14 amino acids. In germline, CDR1 is MNHNY, CDR2 SVGAGI (reference sequence). CDR3 sequence (DNA): TGTGCCAGCATCCCGGACAGGGCGGCGGGCGGCTACACCTTC. It encodes CASIPDRAAGGYTF.

This chain's CDR3 is CASSQERTGNYGYTF. The CDR3 nucleotides read TGCGCCAGCAGCCAAGAACGAACAGGGAACTATGGCTACACCTTC. The gene calls are TRBV4-3 and TRBJ1-2, with D perhaps TRBD1 (6 bases). CDR1 and CDR2 from the germline V gene are LGHNA and YSLEER. The length of the CDR3 is 15 residues. Trimming took off 0 bases at V and 2 bases at J, with 10 bases between the two ends.

This chain joins TRBV6-6 and TRBJ2-5; 8 bases align to TRBD1. This CDR3 has 15 residues. CDR1 is MNHNY and CDR2 is SVGAGI in the germline V gene (reference sequence). J was trimmed by 3 bases and V by 3 bases; bases with no gene match: 6. The CDR3 DNA reads as TGTGCCAGCAGTTATGCGACAGGGGCAGAAGAGACCCAGTACTTC. Its protein is CASSYATGAEETQYF.

The chain is built from TRBV5-5 and TRBJ2-7; D is perhaps TRBD1 (5 bases). The ends were cut back, 4 bases at V and 4 bases at J, with 21 bases in the middle. The germline V gene has CDR1 SGHKS and CDR2 YYEKEE (reference sequence). The CDR3 sequence is 16 residues long. CDR3 sequence: CASSASDRYLRYEQYF. The CDR3 DNA is TGTGCCAGCAGCGCCTCAGACAGATACCTACGGTACGAGCAGTACTTC.

The chain joins TRBV5-8 to TRBJ2-1, with 9 bases that match TRBD1. The CDR3 covers 14 residues. The V and J ends lost 4 bases and 12 bases, in that order; junction bases with no gene match: 11. From germline, CDR1 is SGHTS and CDR2 YDEGEE. DNA for the CDR3: TGTGCCAGCAGCCGAGGACAGGGGAATTTTCGGCAGTTCTTC. Its translation is CASSRGQGNFRQFF.

The V gene is TRBV5-6, the J gene TRBJ1-6; 8 nucleotides align to TRBD1. The trim removed 5 bases at V and 14 bases at J, leaving 18 bases unmatched. In germline, CDR1 is SGHDT, CDR2 YYEEEE. The CDR3 runs 16 residues. CDR3 DNA sequence: TGTGCCAGCAGTCTCAGGTTTGGACAGGGCCCTTCGGCCCTCCACTTT. This codes for CASSLRFGQGPSALHF.

The rearrangement uses TRBV6-1 and TRBJ2-7, with a tentative D call TRBD1 (6 bases). CDR3 length equals 14 residues. Germline CDR1 is MNHNS and CDR2 is SASEGT. Trimming shortened V by 4 bases and J by 0 bases, and 10 bases separated the two germline ends. This CDR3 is CASSGGPSSYEQYF. The CDR3 region has the DNA TGTGCCAGCAGTGGGGGGCCTAGCTCCTACGAGCAGTACTTC.

V is TRBV15 and J is TRBJ1-1; D not certain. The germline CDR1 and CDR2 sequences are LNHNV and YYDKDF (reference sequence). Trimming took off 1 base at V and 1 base at J, with 16 bases between the two ends. The CDR3 is 17 residues long. DNA of the CDR3: TGTGCCACCAGCAGAGGATCGCGGAGGCAATGGAACACTGAAGCTTTCTTT. Its translation is CATSRGSRRQWNTEAFF. Full variable domain (outside the CDR3, taken from reference TRBV15 and TRBJ1-1): DAMVIQNPRYQVTQFGKPVTLSCSQTLNHNVMYWYQQKSSQAPKLLFHYYDKDFNNEADTPDNFQSRRPNTSFCFLDIRSPGLGDTAMYLCATSRGSRRQWNTEAFFGQGTRLTVV.